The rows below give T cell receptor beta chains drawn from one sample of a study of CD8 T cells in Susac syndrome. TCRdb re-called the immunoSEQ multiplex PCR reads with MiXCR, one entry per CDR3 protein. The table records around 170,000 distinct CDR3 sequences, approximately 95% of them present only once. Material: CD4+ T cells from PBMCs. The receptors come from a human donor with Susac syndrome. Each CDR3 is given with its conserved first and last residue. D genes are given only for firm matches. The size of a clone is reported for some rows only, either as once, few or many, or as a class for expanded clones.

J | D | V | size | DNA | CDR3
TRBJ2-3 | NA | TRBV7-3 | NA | TGTGCCAGCAGCCCCTTAGGCCCCACAGATACGCAGTATTTT | CASSPLGPTDTQYF
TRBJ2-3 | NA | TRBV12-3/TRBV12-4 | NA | TGTGCCAGCAGGCCGGGTGACCATAGAACGCAGTATTTT | CASRPGDHRTQYF
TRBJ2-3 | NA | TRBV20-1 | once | TGCAGTGCTAGAACCGAAGGCACAGATACGCAGTATTTT | CSARTEGTDTQYF
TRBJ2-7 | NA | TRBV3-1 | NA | TGTGCCAGCAGCCAAGATTTGGCAGGAAACCCCAGGCAGTACTTC | CASSQDLAGNPRQYF
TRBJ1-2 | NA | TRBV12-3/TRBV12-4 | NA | TGTGCCAGCAGACCAGACAGCCTCTATGGCTACACCTTC | CASRPDSLYGYTF
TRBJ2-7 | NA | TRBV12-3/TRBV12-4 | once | TGTGCCAGCAGTTTTCAGGTTGTCTACGAGCAGTACTTC | CASSFQVVYEQYF
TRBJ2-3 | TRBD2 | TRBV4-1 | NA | TGCGCCAGCAGCCAAGACCGCGATGGCGGGGGGACGGCAGATACGCAGTATTTT | CASSQDRDGGGTADTQYF
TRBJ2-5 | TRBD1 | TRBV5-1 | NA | TGTGCTAGCAGCTTGACAGGGGGCCAAGAGACCCAGTACTTC | CASSLTGGQETQYF
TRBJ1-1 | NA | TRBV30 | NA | TGTGCCTGGAGTGGGTGGGGCACTGAAGCTTTCTTT | CAWSGWGTEAFF
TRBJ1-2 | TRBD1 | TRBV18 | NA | TGTGCCAGCTCACCCACAGGGGAACAAAACTATGGCTACACCTTC | CASSPTGEQNYGYTF
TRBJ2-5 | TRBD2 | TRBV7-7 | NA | TGTGCTAGCAGCCGATTAAGACTAGCGGGGGGCACACGGGAGACCCAGTACTTC | CASSRLRLAGGTRETQYF
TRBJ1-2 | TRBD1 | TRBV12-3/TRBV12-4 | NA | TGTGCCAGCAGTCGGGACAGGGGGAGGTATGGCTACACCTTC | CASSRDRGRYGYTF
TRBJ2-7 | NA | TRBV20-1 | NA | TGCAGTGCTAGAACCCCACTTCTGACCTACGAGCAGTACTTC | CSARTPLLTYEQYF
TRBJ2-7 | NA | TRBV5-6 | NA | TGTGCCAGCAGCTTGATAGTTTTGAGCTACGAGCAGTACTTC | CASSLIVLSYEQYF
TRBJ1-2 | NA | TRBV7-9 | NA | TGTGCCAGCAGCTTAGCCGGACCGGTCTACACCTTC | CASSLAGPVYTF
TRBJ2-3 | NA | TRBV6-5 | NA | TGTGCCAGCAGTTACTCGATGCTGACTAGCACAGATACGCAGTATTTT | CASSYSMLTSTDTQYF
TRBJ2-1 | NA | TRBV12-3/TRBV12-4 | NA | TGTGCCAGCAGGGCCGCTAGGCACCGCAATGAGCAGTTCTTC | CASRAARHRNEQFF
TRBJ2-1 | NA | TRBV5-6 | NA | TGTGCCAGCAGCTTTAACGGGATCTCCTACAATGAGCAGTTCTTC | CASSFNGISYNEQFF
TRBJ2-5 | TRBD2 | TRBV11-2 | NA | TGTGCCAGCAGCTCACGGGGGGCGGGAGGCGGCGAGACCCAGTACTTC | CASSSRGAGGGETQYF
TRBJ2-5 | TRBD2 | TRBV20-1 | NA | TGCAGTGCGAGAGCGGGGGGGCTGGAGACCCAGTACTTC | CSARAGGLETQYF
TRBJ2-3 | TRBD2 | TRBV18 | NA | TGTGCCAGCTCACCATCGGGACTAGCGGGGGCCACAGATACGCAGTATTTT | CASSPSGLAGATDTQYF
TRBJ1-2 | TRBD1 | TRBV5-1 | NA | TGCGCCAGCAGCCCGGACAGGGTGGTGGGCTACACCTTC | CASSPDRVVGYTF
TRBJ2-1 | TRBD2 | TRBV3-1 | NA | TGTGCCAGCAGCCAATATAGCGGGGTGGACAATGAGCAGTTCTTC | CASSQYSGVDNEQFF
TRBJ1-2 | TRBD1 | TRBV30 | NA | TGTGCCTGGAGGCGACGGGACAGGGATTATGGCTACACCTTC | CAWRRRDRDYGYTF
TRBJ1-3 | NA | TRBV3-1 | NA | TGTGCCAGCAGCCAATGGGGGGCTGGAAACACCATATATTTT | CASSQWGAGNTIYF
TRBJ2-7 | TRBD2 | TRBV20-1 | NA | TGCAGTGCTAGAGTATCTAGCGGGTTTTCCTACGAGCAGTACTTC | CSARVSSGFSYEQYF
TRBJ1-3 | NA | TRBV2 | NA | TGTGCCAGCAGTGCCCTCTCGCCGTTCTCTGGAAACACCATATATTTT | CASSALSPFSGNTIYF
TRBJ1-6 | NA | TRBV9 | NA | TGTGCCAGCTCGCGAAGGGACGATTCACCCCTCCACTTT | CASSRRDDSPLHF
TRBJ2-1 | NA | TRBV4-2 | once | TGTGCCAGCAGCCCGCGGCGCGGGGTTACCCCCTACAATGAGCAGTTCTTC | CASSPRRGVTPYNEQFF
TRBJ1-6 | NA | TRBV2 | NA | TGTGCCAGCATGGTGGAGACCGATTCACCCCTCCACTTT | CASMVETDSPLHF
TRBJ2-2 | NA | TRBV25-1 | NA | TGTGCCAGCAGTGAATACGCAGGGGTTAACACCGGGGAGCTGTTTTTT | CASSEYAGVNTGELFF
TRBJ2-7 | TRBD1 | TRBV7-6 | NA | TGTGCCAGCAGCCAGGGGACAGGGTTCTACGAGCAGTACTTC | CASSQGTGFYEQYF
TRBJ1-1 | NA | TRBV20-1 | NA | TGCAGTGCTAGAGGACAGGCGGGGTGGAGCACTGAAGCTTTCTTT | CSARGQAGWSTEAFF
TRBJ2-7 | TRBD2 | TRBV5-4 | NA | TGTGCCAGCAGCCCCCTAGCGGGGGTCTCTTACGAGCAGTACTTC | CASSPLAGVSYEQYF
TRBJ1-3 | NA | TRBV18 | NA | TGTGCCAGCTCACCCGGATCCGGGTCGGTTGGAAACACCATATATTTT | CASSPGSGSVGNTIYF
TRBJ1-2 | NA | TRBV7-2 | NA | TGTGCCAGCAGCTTCACAGATTATGGCTACACCTTC | CASSFTDYGYTF
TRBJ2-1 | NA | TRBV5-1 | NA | TGCGCCAGCAGCTTGGAAGCTAGTTTAGGCGAGCAGTTCTTC | CASSLEASLGEQFF
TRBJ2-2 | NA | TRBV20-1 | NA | TGCAGTGCTAGCGGCAGGGCGATCGGGGAGCTGTTTTTT | CSASGRAIGELFF
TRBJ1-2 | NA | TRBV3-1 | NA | TGTGCCAGCAGCCAAGGGAAGAGACAGCGTAACTATGGCTACACCTTC | CASSQGKRQRNYGYTF
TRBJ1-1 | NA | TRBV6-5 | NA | TGTGCCAGCAGATACCAGACAGGGAACACTGAAGCTTTCTTT | CASRYQTGNTEAFF
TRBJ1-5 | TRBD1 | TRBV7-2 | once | TGTGCCAGCAGCTACATTACAGGGGCCCTCAATCAGCCCCAGCATTTT | CASSYITGALNQPQHF
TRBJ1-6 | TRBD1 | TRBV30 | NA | TGTGCCCACGAACGGCAGGGGGATTCACCCCTCCACTTT | CAHERQGDSPLHF
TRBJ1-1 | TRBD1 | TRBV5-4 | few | TGTGCCAGCAGCTTGGCAGGGGGCGGGGGCACTGAAGCTTTCTTT | CASSLAGGGGTEAFF
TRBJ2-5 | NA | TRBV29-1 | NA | TGCAGCGTTGAAACCAGCGGGGAGACCCAGTACTTC | CSVETSGETQYF
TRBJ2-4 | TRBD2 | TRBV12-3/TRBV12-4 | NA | TGTGCCAGCAGTTTCGGGGGGATAGCCAAAAACATTCAGTACTTC | CASSFGGIAKNIQYF
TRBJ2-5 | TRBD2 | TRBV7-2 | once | TGTGCCAGCAGCTTAGCGGCTAGCGGGAAAGAGACCCAGTACTTC | CASSLAASGKETQYF
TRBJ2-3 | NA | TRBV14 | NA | TGTGCCAGCAGCCGGGACTCCCTCTCAACAGATACGCAGTATTTT | CASSRDSLSTDTQYF
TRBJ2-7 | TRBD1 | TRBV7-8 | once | TGTGCCAGCAGCGTAGACAGGGTTGGCTACGAGCAGTACTTC | CASSVDRVGYEQYF
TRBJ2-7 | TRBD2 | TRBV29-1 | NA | TGCAGCGTTGAACTTGTGGCTAGCGGGGCCTACGAGCAGTACTTC | CSVELVASGAYEQYF
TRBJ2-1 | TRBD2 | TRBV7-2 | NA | TGTGCCAGCAGCCGGACTAGCGGGGAGTACAATGAGCAGTTCTTC | CASSRTSGEYNEQFF
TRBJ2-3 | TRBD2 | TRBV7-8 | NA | TGTGCCAGCAGGCCATCGGGGGGTGGAACAGATACGCAGTATTTT | CASRPSGGGTDTQYF
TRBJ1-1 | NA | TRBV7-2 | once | TGTGCCAGCAGCTTAGATATAGGCTTGAACACTGAAGCTTTCTTT | CASSLDIGLNTEAFF
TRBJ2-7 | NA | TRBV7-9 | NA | TGTGCCAGCAGCAATTTTAGGGTAGGAGGCTTCTACGAGCAGTACTTC | CASSNFRVGGFYEQYF
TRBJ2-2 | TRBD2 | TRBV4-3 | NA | TGCGCCAGCAGCCGGACTAGCGGGGGGCCCAACACCGGGGAGCTGTTTTTT | CASSRTSGGPNTGELFF